The 21 T cell receptor beta chains below come from one sample, sequenced in a study of blood T cell repertoires in COVID-19 (dated by TCRdb to 2019 to 2021). The library came from the immunoSEQ multiplex PCR assay. TCRdb's version of the immuneACCESS table is confined to in-frame rearrangements and falls short of the full clone set. An unresolved V gene accounts for under half of the shortfall where checked; the remainder is of unknown origin. This sample holds roughly 100,000 clones; about 86% were observed only once. The biggest ten clones account for approximately 18% of the sample. Sequencing used peripheral blood. These receptors came from a woman aged 80 or over with acute or convalescent COVID-19.

The genes are TRBV11-2 and TRBJ1-2; perhaps TRBD1 as D (5 bases). Trimming took 5 bases from V and 5 from J, leaving 12 bases between them. The CDR3 extends over 13 amino acids. Germline V gene sequence: CDR1 SGHAT, CDR2 FQNNGV. The CDR3 sequence: CASSPDRGYGYTF. The CDR3, as DNA: TGTGCCAGCAGCCCCGACAGAGGATATGGCTACACCTTC.

Only a few counts were recorded for this clone. V and J are TRBV2 and TRBJ2-2; D may be TRBD1 (5 bases). The CDR3 contains 12 residues. Per the germline V gene, CDR1 is SNHLY and CDR2 is FYNNEI. V was cut by 10 bases and J by 4 bases, with 10 bases left in between. The DNA of the CDR3 is TGTGCCATTCTCAGGGCCACCGGGGAGCTGTTTTTT. The encoded protein is CAILRATGELFF.

This clone was seen a single time. This chain uses TRBV5-1 with TRBJ2-2; TRBD1 aligns across 10 bases. The CDR3 length is 15 residues. Trimming at V came to 4 bases and at J to 7 bases, leaving 7 bases not matched to a gene. Germline CDR1 reads SGHRS; CDR2 reads YFSETQ. CDR3: CASSPGTGDGGELFF. For the CDR3, the DNA is TGCGCCAGCAGCCCCGGGACAGGGGATGGCGGGGAGCTGTTTTTT.

The chain combines TRBV10-3 with TRBJ1-6; D uncertain. Germline values: CDR1 ENHRY, CDR2 SYGVKD. The CDR3 consists of 12 residues. V was pared by 6 bases and J by 8 bases, with 8 bases between. The CDR3 region is CAISAVDSPLHF. Written as DNA, the CDR3 is TGTGCCATCAGCGCAGTGGATTCACCCCTCCACTTT.

The CDR3 coding sequence is TGTGCCAGCAGCTTAGGAGTCAGGGATGGGCAGTTCTTC. It is translated as CASSLGVRDGQFF. The chain has TRBV7-9 and TRBJ2-1, with D tentatively TRBD1 (5 bases). Trimming removed 1 base from V and 12 bases from J, with 13 bases in between. Germline-derived CDR1 and CDR2 are SEHNR and FQNEAQ (reference sequence). The CDR3 length is 13 residues.

There are a few counts of this clone. The V and J genes are TRBV5-1 and TRBJ2-7; a possible D gene is TRBD2 (5 bases). CDR3 length: 15 residues. CDR1 is SGHRS and CDR2 is YFSETQ in the germline V gene. V was shortened by 2 bases and J by 1 base, with 13 bases between the two germline ends. This chain's CDR3 is CASSFGGQASYEQYF. CDR3 DNA: TGCGCCAGCAGCTTCGGCGGGCAGGCTTCCTACGAGCAGTACTTC.

CDR3 amino acids: CASKVGQGSNEQFF. The DNA of the CDR3 is TGCGCCAGCAAAGTGGGACAGGGGAGTAATGAGCAGTTCTTC. The V gene is TRBV5-1, the J gene TRBJ2-1; the match to TRBD1 covers 10 bases. The CDR3 totals 14 residues. In germline, CDR1 is SGHRS, CDR2 YFSETQ. V lost 6 bases, J lost 7 bases, and 7 bases stayed unmatched.

This clone appeared a few times. This chain uses TRBV10-3 with TRBJ1-6, with 9 nucleotides matching TRBD1. V shed 1 base and J 10 bases; nucleotides not matched to a gene: 5. CDR1 and CDR2 (germline): ENHRY, SYGVKD. The CDR3 is 15 amino acids. The CDR3 coding sequence is TGTGCCATCAGTGAGTTTACAGGGGGCGACTCACCCCTCCACTTT. It translates to CAISEFTGGDSPLHF.

This chain connects TRBV2 to TRBJ2-7; maybe TRBD2 (5 bases). V was pared by 1 base and J by 4 bases, with 11 bases between. CDR1 SNHLY and CDR2 FYNNEI come from the germline V gene. The CDR3 spans 14 residues. CDR3 bases: TGTGCCAGCAGTGAAGATTCGAGACTATACGAGCAGTACTTC. Translated, it gives CASSEDSRLYEQYF. The full variable domain, completed using reference TRBV2 and TRBJ2-7, is EPEVTQTPSHQVTQMGQEVILRCVPISNHLYFYWYRQILGQKVEFLVSFYNNEISEKSEIFDDQFSVERPDGSNFTLKIRSTKLEDSAMYFCASSEDSRLYEQYFGPGTRLTVT.

CDR3 residues: CASRRTGTETQYF. The CDR3 nucleotides are TGTGCCAGCAGACGGACAGGGACAGAGACCCAGTACTTC. V is TRBV5-6 and J is TRBJ2-5; 8 nucleotides match TRBD1. V lost 5 bases and J lost 4; bases outside the gene matches: 4. Germline V gene sequence: CDR1 SGHDT, CDR2 YYEEEE. The CDR3 sequence is 13 residues long.

This clone was recorded once. V usage is TRBV28 and J usage is TRBJ1-5; D call uncertain. Germline values: CDR1 MDHEN, CDR2 SYDVKM. Trimming shortened V by 2 bases and J by 2 bases, and 7 bases separated the two germline ends. The CDR3 totals 14 residues. The CDR3 loop is CASSLMARNQPQHF. DNA for the CDR3: TGTGCCAGCAGTTTAATGGCCCGCAATCAGCCCCAGCATTTT.

The chain links TRBV9 to TRBJ2-3; TRBD1 agrees at 7 bases. This CDR3 has 18 amino acids. In germline, CDR1 is SGDLS, CDR2 YYNGEE. Trimming removed 3 bases from V and 4 bases from J; junction bases left unmatched: 17. CDR3 in DNA: TGTGCCAGCAGCGGCCCGGACAGGTGGAAAGGGGGCCCAGATACGCAGTATTTT. As protein: CASSGPDRWKGGPDTQYF.

V usage is TRBV19 and J usage is TRBJ1-1; no reliable D call. This CDR3 has 14 amino acids. Trimming took off 4 bases at V and 0 bases at J, with 9 bases between the two ends. CDR1 LNHDA and CDR2 SQIVND come from the germline V gene (reference sequence). This chain's CDR3 is CASSSIGVNTEAFF. The CDR3 nucleotides read TGTGCCAGTAGTAGTATCGGAGTGAACACTGAAGCTTTCTTT.

This sequence joins TRBV23-1 and TRBJ2-7, with a tentative D call TRBD1 (7 bases). TRBV23-1 is designated an ORF whose function remains uncertain. This CDR3 has 15 residues. V was pared by 0 bases and J by 2 bases, with 11 bases between. CDR3: CASSQSGGGPYEQYF. The CDR3 DNA reads TGCGCCAGCAGTCAATCCGGAGGGGGCCCCTACGAGCAGTACTTC.

The gene calls are TRBV5-4 and TRBJ2-1; D gene uncertain. This CDR3 is 11 amino acids long. The V end lost 7 bases, the J end lost 5 bases, and 7 bases lay between the germline ends. Germline CDR1 reads SGHNT; CDR2 reads YYREEE (reference sequence). The CDR3 sequence is CASRRDNEQFF. The CDR3, as DNA: TGTGCCAGCCGCCGGGACAATGAGCAGTTCTTC.

The chain is built from TRBV11-3 and TRBJ2-6; 8 nucleotides align to TRBD1. The J segment lost 4 bases and the V segment lost 6 bases, leaving 14 bases of the junction unmatched. Germline CDR1 and CDR2: SGHNT and YENEEA. This CDR3 has 18 amino acids. CDR3 amino acids: CASRHGTGRFGGANVLTF. CDR3 coding DNA: TGTGCCAGCAGACATGGGACAGGACGCTTTGGGGGGGCCAACGTCCTGACTTTC.

The chain links TRBV10-1 to TRBJ2-5; 9 bases map to TRBD2. This CDR3 is 16 amino acids long. The J segment lost 2 bases and the V segment lost 6 bases, leaving 10 bases of the junction unmatched. Germline lookup yields CDR1 WNHNN and CDR2 SYGVQD (reference sequence). CDR3 coding DNA: TGCGCCAGCAGCGGCGGGCTAGCGGGACCTCAAGAGACCCAGTACTTC. This codes for CASSGGLAGPQETQYF.

This chain links TRBV10-3 with TRBJ2-1; the match to TRBD1 covers 8 bases. CDR3 length: 15 amino acids. Trimming took 6 bases from V and 1 from J; bases not matched to a gene: 5. The germline V gene encodes CDR1 ENHRY and CDR2 SYGVKD. This CDR3 is CAISPGQGSYNEQFF. As DNA, the CDR3 is TGTGCCATCAGCCCCGGACAGGGATCCTACAATGAGCAGTTCTTC.

This chain links TRBV2 with TRBJ1-5, with TRBD1 as a possible D gene (5 bases). The CDR3 covers 16 residues. Looked up from germline, CDR1 is SNHLY and CDR2 is FYNNEI. V lost 6 bases and J 3 bases, leaving 18 bases between the germline ends. The CDR3 protein is CASSPFGGADNQPQHF. The DNA for the CDR3 is TGTGCCAGCAGCCCTTTCGGGGGAGCGGACAATCAGCCCCAGCATTTT.

V and J are TRBV2 and TRBJ1-4; D call uncertain. V lost 7 bases and J 8 bases, leaving 14 bases between the germline ends. Germline CDR1 and CDR2: SNHLY and FYNNEI. This CDR3 comprises 13 residues. This chain's CDR3 is CASTEGNWEKLFF. In DNA, the CDR3 is TGTGCCAGCACCGAGGGAAACTGGGAAAAACTGTTTTTT.

V gene TRBV28 combines with J gene TRBJ2-7; D is unclear. Trimming left V 4 bases short and J 1 base short, with 5 bases between. Germline values: CDR1 MDHEN, CDR2 SYDVKM. CDR3 size: 12 residues. The CDR3 spells CASSSLSYEQYF. As DNA, the CDR3 is TGTGCCAGCAGTTCCCTGTCCTACGAGCAGTACTTC.